This TCR beta chain was found in a study of regulatory T cells in long-lasting Graves disease. Study observations and caveats: The analysis examined peripheral blood only and excluded thyroid tissue.

This clonotype was seen more than once but under ten times. No antigen is known for it. The CDR3 is 15 residues long. Looked up from germline, CDR1 is SGHDN and CDR2 is FVKESK. Trimming removed 4 bases from V and 5 bases from J, with 17 bases in between. Libraries of TCR beta came from iRepertoire HTBI primers plus Arm-PCR of CDR3 regions. MiXCR, applied by TCRdb to the multiplex PCR reads, yields one record per CDR3 protein. The data show roughly 320,000 distinct CDR3 sequences, over 15% seen once. As to time point: newly diagnosed GD, antithyroid drugs for less than 3 months. TCR sequences were obtained from RNA taken from PBMCs. This sample also belongs to another study, concerning T cells in Graves' hyperthyroidism and ophthalmopathy. This second report adds: Among thyroid clonotypes expanded above 0.001, most also appeared in blood.

The chain is built from TRBV14 and TRBJ1-2; D possibly corresponds to TRBD1 (6 bases). This TCR came from a man between 35 and 55 years old with Graves disease. This material consisted of peripheral blood mononuclear cells (PBMCs), taken at new diagnosis, from a patient treated with antithyroid drugs. The CDR3 region has the DNA TGTGCCAGCAGCCCATCGTTGGACAGTGTATATGGCTACACCTTC. This encodes CASSPSLDSVYGYTF. Full variable domain (rest looked up from reference TRBV14 and TRBJ1-2): EAGVTQFPSHSVIEKGQTVTLRCDPISGHDNLYWYRRVMGKEIKFLLHFVKESKQDESGMPNNRFLAERTGGTYSTLKVQPAELEDSGVYFCASSPSLDSVYGYTFGSGTRLTVV.